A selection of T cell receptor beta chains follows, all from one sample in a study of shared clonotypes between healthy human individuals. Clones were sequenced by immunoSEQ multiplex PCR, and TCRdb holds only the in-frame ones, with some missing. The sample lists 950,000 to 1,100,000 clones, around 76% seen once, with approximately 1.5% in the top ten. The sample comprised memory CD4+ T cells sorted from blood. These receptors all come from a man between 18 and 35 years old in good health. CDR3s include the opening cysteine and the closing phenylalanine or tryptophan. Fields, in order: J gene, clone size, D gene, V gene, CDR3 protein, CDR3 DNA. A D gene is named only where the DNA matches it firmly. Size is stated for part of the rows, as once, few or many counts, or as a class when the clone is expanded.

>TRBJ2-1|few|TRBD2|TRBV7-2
CASSPRGLAGGTEQFF
TGTGCCAGCAGCCCCCGGGGACTAGCGGGAGGTACTGAGCAGTTCTTC
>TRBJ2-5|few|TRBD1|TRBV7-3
CASSSGGQETQYF
TGTGCCAGCAGCTCAGGGGGCCAAGAGACCCAGTACTTC
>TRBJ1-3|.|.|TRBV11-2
CASSLDAGYPGNTIYF
TGTGCCAGCAGCTTAGACGCCGGGTACCCTGGAAACACCATATATTTT
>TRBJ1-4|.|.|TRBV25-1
CATSRRGTYNEKLFF
TGTGCCACCTCCCGGAGGGGGACCTATAATGAAAAACTGTTTTTT
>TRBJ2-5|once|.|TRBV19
CASSIQGRRKETQYF
TGTGCCAGTAGTATACAGGGGAGGAGGAAAGAGACCCAGTACTTC
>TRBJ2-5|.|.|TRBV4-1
CASSPTGLQETQYF
TGCGCCAGCAGCCCCACAGGGCTCCAAGAGACCCAGTACTTC
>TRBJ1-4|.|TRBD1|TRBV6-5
CASRPDRGNEKLFF
TGTGCCAGCAGACCTGACAGGGGAAATGAAAAACTGTTTTTT
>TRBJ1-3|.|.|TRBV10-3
CAIRAGSSGNTIYF
TGTGCCATCAGGGCAGGGAGCTCTGGAAACACCATATATTTT
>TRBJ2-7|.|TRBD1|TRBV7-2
CASSPTGTGHYEQYF
TGTGCCAGCAGCCCGACAGGGACAGGGCACTACGAGCAGTACTTC
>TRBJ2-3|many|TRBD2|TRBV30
CAWSVQSGGTDTQYF
TGTGCCTGGAGTGTACAGAGCGGGGGAACAGATACGCAGTATTTT
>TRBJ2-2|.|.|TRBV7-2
CASSFSGYTGELFF
TGTGCCAGCAGCTTCAGTGGGTACACCGGGGAGCTGTTTTTT
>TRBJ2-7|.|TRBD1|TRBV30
CAWRETGPFSYEQYF
TGTGCCTGGAGGGAGACAGGGCCGTTCTCCTACGAGCAGTACTTC
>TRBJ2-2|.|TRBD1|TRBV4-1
CASSQGDRDTGELFF
TGCGCCAGCAGCCAAGGGGACAGGGATACCGGGGAGCTGTTTTTT
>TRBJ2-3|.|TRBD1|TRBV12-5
CASGSDRGHSTDTQYF
TGTGCTAGTGGCTCGGACAGGGGGCATAGCACAGATACGCAGTATTTT
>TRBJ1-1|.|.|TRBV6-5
CASSSGYAGPEAFF
TGTGCCAGCAGCTCTGGGTATGCTGGCCCTGAAGCTTTCTTT
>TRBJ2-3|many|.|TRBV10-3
CAIRTDSTDTQYF
TGTGCCATCAGGACGGACTCCACAGATACGCAGTATTTT
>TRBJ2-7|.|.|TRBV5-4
CASSLELAAREQYF
TGTGCCAGCAGCTTGGAGCTAGCTGCTCGCGAGCAGTACTTC
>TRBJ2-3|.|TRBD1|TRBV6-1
CASSADRGTDTQYF
TGTGCCAGCAGTGCAGACAGGGGGACAGATACGCAGTATTTT
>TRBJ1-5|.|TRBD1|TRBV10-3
CAIRGDRFTSNQPQHF
TGTGCCATCAGGGGGGACAGGTTCACAAGCAATCAGCCCCAGCATTTT
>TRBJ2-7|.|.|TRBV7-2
CASSLRRLGPYEQYF
TGTGCCAGCAGCTTAAGGCGGTTGGGCCCCTACGAGCAGTACTTC
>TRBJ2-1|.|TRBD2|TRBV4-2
CASSQGGLAGALRDEQFF
TGTGCCAGCAGCCAAGGCGGACTAGCGGGGGCCCTCAGGGATGAGCAGTTCTTC
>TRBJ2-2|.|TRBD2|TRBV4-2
CASSQGLGRQGFPGELFF
TGTGCCAGCAGCCAAGGTCTCGGGAGGCAGGGTTTTCCCGGGGAGCTGTTTTTT
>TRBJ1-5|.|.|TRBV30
CAWAPGWSQPQHF
TGTGCCTGGGCCCCGGGGTGGAGTCAGCCCCAGCATTTT
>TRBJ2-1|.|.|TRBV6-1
CASSGGQYNEQFF
TGTGCCAGCAGTGGCGGACAGTACAATGAGCAGTTCTTC
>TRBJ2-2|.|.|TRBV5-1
CASSTGHTGELFF
TGCGCCAGCAGCACCGGGCACACCGGGGAGCTGTTTTTT
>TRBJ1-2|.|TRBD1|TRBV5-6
CASSFWTGSYGYTF
TGTGCCAGCAGCTTCTGGACAGGGAGCTATGGCTACACCTTC
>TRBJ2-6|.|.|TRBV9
CASSLPGASGLSGANVLTF
TGTGCCAGCAGCCTTCCAGGGGCTAGCGGCCTCTCTGGGGCCAACGTCCTGACTTTC
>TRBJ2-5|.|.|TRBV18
CASSNFQETQYF
TGTGCCAGCTCCAATTTTCAAGAGACCCAGTACTTC
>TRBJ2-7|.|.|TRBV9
CASSVDRSARSYEQYF
TGTGCCAGCAGCGTAGACCGCTCCGCCCGCTCCTACGAGCAGTACTTC
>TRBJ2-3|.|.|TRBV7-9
CASSLETFTSTDTQYF
TGTGCCAGCAGCTTAGAAACCTTTACTAGCACAGATACGCAGTATTTT
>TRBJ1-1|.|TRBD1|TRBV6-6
CASSSGGTEAFF
TGTGCCAGCAGTTCAGGGGGTACTGAAGCTTTCTTT
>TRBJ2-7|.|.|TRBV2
CASKEFTESYEQYF
TGTGCCAGCAAGGAATTCACAGAGTCCTACGAGCAGTACTTC
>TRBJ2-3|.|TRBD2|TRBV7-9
CASSRTSGSTDTQYF
TGTGCCAGCAGCCGAACTAGCGGGAGCACAGATACGCAGTATTTT
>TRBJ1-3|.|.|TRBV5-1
CASSLDTGMTNTIYF
TGCGCCAGCAGCTTGGATACAGGGATGACAAACACCATATATTTT
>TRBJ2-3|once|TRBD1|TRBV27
CASNLAGKGSTGVPGTQYF
TGTGCCAGCAATTTAGCCGGGAAGGGATCCACAGGGGTCCCGGGTACGCAGTATTTT
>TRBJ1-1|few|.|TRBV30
CAWGRDFVSEAFF
TGTGCCTGGGGCAGGGACTTTGTTTCTGAAGCTTTCTTT
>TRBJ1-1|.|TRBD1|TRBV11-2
CASSFTGATEAFF
TGTGCCAGCAGCTTTACAGGGGCCACTGAAGCTTTCTTT
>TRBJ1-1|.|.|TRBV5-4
CASSEAGWEGTAFF
TGTGCCAGCAGCGAAGCTGGGTGGGAGGGCACGGCTTTCTTT
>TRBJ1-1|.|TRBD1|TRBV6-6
CASSAPGQGNTEAFF
TGTGCCAGCAGTGCTCCGGGACAGGGGAACACTGAAGCTTTCTTT
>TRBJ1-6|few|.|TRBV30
CAWRGTTGNPLHF
TGTGCCTGGAGAGGGACTACAGGGAACCCCCTCCACTTT
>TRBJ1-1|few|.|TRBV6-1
CASRYLRETEAFF
TGTGCCAGCAGATACCTCCGGGAGACTGAAGCTTTCTTT
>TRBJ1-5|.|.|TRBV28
CASSLLAAGAQPQHF
TGTGCCAGCAGTTTATTGGCGGCAGGGGCTCAGCCCCAGCATTTT
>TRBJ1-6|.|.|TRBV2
CASSEEPGRYNSPLHF
TGTGCCAGCAGTGAAGAACCGGGACGCTATAATTCACCCCTCCACTTT
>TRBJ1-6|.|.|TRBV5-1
CASSLKGGGPNSPLHF
TGCGCCAGCAGCTTGAAAGGCGGGGGGCCAAATTCACCCCTCCACTTT
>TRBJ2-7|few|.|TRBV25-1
CASYGEGAREQYF
TGTGCCAGCTATGGGGAGGGGGCAAGGGAGCAGTACTTC
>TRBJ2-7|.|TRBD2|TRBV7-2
CASSRGLAGESGREQYF
TGTGCCAGCAGCCGGGGACTAGCGGGAGAAAGCGGTCGCGAGCAGTACTTC
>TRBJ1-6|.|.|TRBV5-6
CASSLDTGGTPLHF
TGTGCCAGCAGCTTGGACACGGGTGGAACACCCCTCCACTTT
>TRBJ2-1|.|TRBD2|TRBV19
CASIGLAGGTSSYNEQFF
TGTGCCAGTATTGGACTAGCGGGGGGTACGAGCTCCTACAATGAGCAGTTCTTC
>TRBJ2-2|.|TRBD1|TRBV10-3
CAITSGTGDTGELFF
TGTGCCATCACCTCCGGGACAGGGGACACCGGGGAGCTGTTTTTT
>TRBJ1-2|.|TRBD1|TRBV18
CASSPDDRGNYGYTF
TGTGCCAGCTCACCGGACGACAGGGGGAACTATGGCTACACCTTC
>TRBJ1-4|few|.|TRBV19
CASSIGSNLVQEKLFF
TGTGCCAGTAGTATCGGCAGCAACCTTGTCCAGGAAAAACTGTTTTTT
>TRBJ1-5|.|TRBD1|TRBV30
CAWRGQSNQPQHF
TGTGCCTGGAGGGGACAGAGCAATCAGCCCCAGCATTTT
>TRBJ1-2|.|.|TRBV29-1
CSVTGLLDYGYTF
TGCAGCGTTACGGGACTCCTAGACTATGGCTACACCTTC
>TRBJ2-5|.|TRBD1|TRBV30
CAWSVRQGTWAETQYF
TGTGCCTGGAGTGTTCGACAGGGAACATGGGCAGAGACCCAGTACTTC
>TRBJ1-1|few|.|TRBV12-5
CASGSGLQDTEAFF
TGTGCTAGTGGATCCGGGCTCCAGGACACTGAAGCTTTCTTT
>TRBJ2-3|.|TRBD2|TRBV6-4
CASSDGLAGGHGQYF
TGTGCCAGCAGTGATGGACTAGCGGGGGGCCACGGGCAGTATTTT